At least ten counts were recorded for the clone carrying this T cell receptor beta chain. The V end lost 6 bases, the J end lost 6 bases, and 9 bases lay between the germline ends. This CDR3 is built from 12 residues. Germline V gene sequence: CDR1 MNHEY, CDR2 SVGEGT. The protocol attached unique molecular identifiers to individual cDNA molecules. TCRdb ran MiXCR on the 5' RACE reads and lists one entry per CDR3 protein. The sample records around 27,000 distinct CDR3 sequences, 3% to 4% being singletons. These data come from a study of early T cells in non-severe SARS-CoV-2 infection. The sample comprised whole blood. The V call is TRBV6-2 or TRBV6-3, the J call TRBJ2-1; D uncertain. This clonotype was obtained from an adult who was a healthcare worker with PCR-confirmed SARS-CoV-2 infection or an uninfected control (not recorded which). For the CDR3, the DNA is TGTGCCAGCAGCCCCCCCAGCAATGAGCAGTTCTTC. Amino acid sequence: CASSPPSNEQFF.